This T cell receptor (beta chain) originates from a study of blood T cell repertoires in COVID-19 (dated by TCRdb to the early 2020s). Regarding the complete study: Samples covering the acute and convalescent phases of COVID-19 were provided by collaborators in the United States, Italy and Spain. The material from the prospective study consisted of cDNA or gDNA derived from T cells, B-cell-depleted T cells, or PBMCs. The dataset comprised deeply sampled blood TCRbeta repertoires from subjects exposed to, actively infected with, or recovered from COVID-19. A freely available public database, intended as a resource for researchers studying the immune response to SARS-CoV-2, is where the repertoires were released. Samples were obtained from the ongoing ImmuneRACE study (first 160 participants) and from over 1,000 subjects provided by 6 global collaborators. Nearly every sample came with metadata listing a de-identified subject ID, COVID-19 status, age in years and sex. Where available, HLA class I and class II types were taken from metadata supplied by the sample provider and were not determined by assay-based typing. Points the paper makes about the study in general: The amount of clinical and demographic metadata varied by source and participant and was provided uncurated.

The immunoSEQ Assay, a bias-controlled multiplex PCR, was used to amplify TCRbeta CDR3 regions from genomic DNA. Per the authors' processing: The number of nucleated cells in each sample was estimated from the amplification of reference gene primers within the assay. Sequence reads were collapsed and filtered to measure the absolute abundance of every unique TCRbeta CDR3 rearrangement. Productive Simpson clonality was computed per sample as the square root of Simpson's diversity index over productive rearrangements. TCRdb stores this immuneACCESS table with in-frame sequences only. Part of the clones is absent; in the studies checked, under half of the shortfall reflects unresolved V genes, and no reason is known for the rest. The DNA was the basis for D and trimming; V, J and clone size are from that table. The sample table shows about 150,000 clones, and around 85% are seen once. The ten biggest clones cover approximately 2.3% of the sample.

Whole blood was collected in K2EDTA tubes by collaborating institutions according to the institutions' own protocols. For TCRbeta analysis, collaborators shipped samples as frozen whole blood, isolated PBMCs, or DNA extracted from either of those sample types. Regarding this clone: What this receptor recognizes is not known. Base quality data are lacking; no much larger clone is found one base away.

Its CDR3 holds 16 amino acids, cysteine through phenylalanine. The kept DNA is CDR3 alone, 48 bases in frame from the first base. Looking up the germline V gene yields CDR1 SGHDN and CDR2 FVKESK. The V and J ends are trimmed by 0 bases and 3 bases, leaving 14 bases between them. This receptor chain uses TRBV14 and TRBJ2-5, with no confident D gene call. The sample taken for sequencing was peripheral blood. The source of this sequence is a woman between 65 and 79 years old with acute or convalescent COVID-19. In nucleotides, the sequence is TGTGCCAGCAGCCAAGACCCGGTCCCGATAAAAGAGACCCAGTACTTC. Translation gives CASSQDPVPIKETQYF.